Here is one T cell receptor (beta chain) with its context. The entry originates in a study of radiotherapy plus CTLA-4 blockade in lung cancer. Focal radiation with ipilimumab CTLA-4 blockade was given to patients with chemo-refractory metastatic non-small-cell lung cancer. TCRdb's table, derived via immunoSEQ multiplex PCR, lists solely in-frame clones and lacks some. Counted here are approximately 35,000 clones, 85% occurring once; the ten biggest clones make up about 5.6%. The material sequenced was peripheral blood, taken from a patient treated with radiotherapy plus ipilimumab. The origin of this receptor is a human donor with non-small cell lung cancer who had stable disease on radiotherapy plus ipilimumab.

This chain's CDR3 is CASSHTSGRAFYYEQYF. CDR3 bases: TGTGCCAGCAGCCATACTAGCGGGAGGGCCTTTTACTACGAGCAGTACTTC. This chain links TRBV7-9 with TRBJ2-7; TRBD2 agrees at 13 bases. Germline loops: CDR1 SEHNR, CDR2 FQNEAQ (reference sequence). The CDR3 is 17 residues long. V was pared by 5 bases and J by 3 bases, with 10 bases of the junction left unmatched.